The rows below give T cell receptor beta chains drawn from one sample of a study of blood T cells in healthy people across ages. A single record per CDR3 protein comes from TCRdb applying MiXCR to the 5' RACE reads. The data contain under 1 million distinct CDR3 sequences, approximately 48% of them seen just once; the ten biggest clones take up about a fifth. Specimen: blood. The receptors shown here come from a man between 60 and 75 years old in good health. Both conserved end residues are part of each CDR3. The D gene is left open where the match is weak. Clone size appears in some rows only: once, few, many, or a class for an expanded clone.

V	J	D	size	DNA	CDR3
TRBV5-6	TRBJ2-6	TRBD1	few	TGTGCCAGCAGCTTCGGGACAGGTGGAGTCCTGACTTTC	CASSFGTGGVLTF
TRBV12-3/TRBV12-4	TRBJ2-5	.	.	TGTGCCGGCAGTTTTACAGTTGGAGAGACCCAGTACTTC	CAGSFTVGETQYF
TRBV4-3	TRBJ2-3	.	few	TGCGCCAGCAGCCAGATTAGCGTTGCAGATACGCAGTATTTT	CASSQISVADTQYF
TRBV6-5	TRBJ1-1	TRBD1	.	TGTGCCAGCAGCTTGGGACAGGTTTCTGAAGCTTTCTTT	CASSLGQVSEAFF
TRBV7-8	TRBJ2-6	TRBD1	once	TGTGCCAGCAGCGAACCGGGACAGGGGCTCACTGGGGCCAACGTCCTGACTTTC	CASSEPGQGLTGANVLTF
TRBV27	TRBJ2-7	.	few	TGTGCCAGCAGTGACCGTAAAACGCAGTACTTC	CASSDRKTQYF
TRBV7-9	TRBJ2-7	.	.	TGTGCCAGCAGCTTTAGCGGTAGCTCCTACAATGAGCAGTACTTC	CASSFSGSSYNEQYF
TRBV7-2	TRBJ2-7	.	.	TGTGCCAGCAGCTTGGCGGGGACAAGCTCCTACAATGAGCAGTACTTC	CASSLAGTSSYNEQYF
TRBV6-5	TRBJ2-2	.	.	TGTGCAAGGCAGAGCGAGAACACCGGGGAGCTGTTTTTT	CARQSENTGELFF
TRBV21-1	TRBJ1-1	.	.	TGTGCCAGCAGCACATGTTCCGGGACACCGAACACTGAAGCTTTCTTT	CASSTCSGTPNTEAFF
TRBV6-1	TRBJ2-5	TRBD2	.	TGTGCCAGCAGTGGGGGGACTAGCGGGGCGGGGACCCAGTACTTC	CASSGGTSGAGTQYF
TRBV27	TRBJ2-6	TRBD1	few	TGTGCCAGCAGTCCCACGACAGGGGGGTCCAACGTCCTGACTTTC	CASSPTTGGSNVLTF
TRBV2	TRBJ2-5	TRBD2	.	TGTGCCAGCAGTGACCACCAGCGGACTAGCAGGGAGACCCAGTACTTC	CASSDHQRTSRETQYF
TRBV6-1	TRBJ1-1	TRBD1	.	TGTGCCAGCAGAACGGGACAGGGGGCGAACACTGAAGCTTTCTTT	CASRTGQGANTEAFF
TRBV6-4	TRBJ2-3	TRBD2	few	TGTGCCAGCAGCGAGGTCCCCAGCGGGGGCCTTCGTAGGGATACGCAGTATTTT	CASSEVPSGGLRRDTQYF
TRBV7-2	TRBJ2-4	.	.	TGTGCCAGCAGCTTACCGTCTCATAATCTAGCCAAAAACATTCAGTACTTC	CASSLPSHNLAKNIQYF
TRBV20-1	TRBJ2-5	.	.	TGCAGTGCTAGTGGTGAACTACGAGGGACCCAGTACTTC	CSASGELRGTQYF
TRBV15	TRBJ2-1	.	.	TGTGCCACCAGCCTGGACAGAACCCCGCAGTTCTTC	CATSLDRTPQFF
TRBV5-1	TRBJ1-1	.	.	TGCGCCAGCAGCTTGGAGTCAGTCGGCGGGTGGAACACTGAAGCTTTCTTT	CASSLESVGGWNTEAFF
TRBV7-2	TRBJ1-5	.	.	TGTGCCAGCAGCCCGGTGGGGGGAGAGAGCAATCAGCCCCAGCATTTT	CASSPVGGESNQPQHF
TRBV10-3	TRBJ1-2	.	.	TGTGCCATCAGTGAGTCCGTCGGCGTCTATGGCTACACCTTC	CAISESVGVYGYTF
TRBV6-1	TRBJ2-6	TRBD1	few	TGTGCCAGCACCCCAGAGGCAGGGGGTCAGTCGGGGGCCAACGTCCTGACTTTC	CASTPEAGGQSGANVLTF
TRBV20-1	TRBJ1-6	.	few	TGCAGTGCTAGGTCAGGGACCAATTCACCCCTCCACTTT	CSARSGTNSPLHF
TRBV20-1	TRBJ1-5	.	.	TGCAGTGCTAGACGGGATCAGCCCCAGCATTTT	CSARRDQPQHF
TRBV9	TRBJ2-6	.	few	TGTGCCAGCAGCGTAGACCGGGAAGGGGGAACTGGGGCCAACGTCCTGACTTTC	CASSVDREGGTGANVLTF
TRBV14	TRBJ2-1	.	.	TGTGCCAGCAGCCATGGGGTATCCTACAGAAGCTCCTACAATGAGCAGTTCTTC	CASSHGVSYRSSYNEQFF
TRBV12-3/TRBV12-4	TRBJ2-3	.	.	TGTGCCAGCAGCCGACAGCTTAGCACAGATACGCAGTATTTT	CASSRQLSTDTQYF
TRBV6-2/TRBV6-3	TRBJ2-3	.	many	TGTGCCAGCAGGAAGGTTGGCACAGATACGCAGTATTTT	CASRKVGTDTQYF
TRBV5-5	TRBJ1-2	.	.	TGTGCCAGCAGCTTTTGGGGAAACTATGGCTACACCTTC	CASSFWGNYGYTF
TRBV7-2	TRBJ2-5	.	few	TGTGCCAGCAGCTCTCTGCGGACTCAAGAGACCCAGTACTTC	CASSSLRTQETQYF
TRBV3-1	TRBJ1-2	.	few	TGTGCCAGCAGCCAAGAACAATACTATGGCTACACCTTC	CASSQEQYYGYTF
TRBV7-3	TRBJ1-2	.	few	TGTGCCAGCAGCCCTCAAGCGACTTCTAACTATGGCTACACCTTC	CASSPQATSNYGYTF
TRBV2	TRBJ2-1	.	few	TGTGCCAGCAGCCCACAGGGTCTCAATGAGCAGTTCTTC	CASSPQGLNEQFF
TRBV3-1	TRBJ2-5	TRBD2	once	TGTGCCAGCAGCCAATCCATCTCGGGGGGACAAGAGACCCAGTACTTC	CASSQSISGGQETQYF